This T cell receptor (beta chain) is drawn from a study of long-term antiretroviral therapy in people with HIV. Study details: The 2015 recommendation for immediate ART came about a decade after the earliest samples.

An immunoSEQ assay, version v3.0, was performed at survey level. TCRdb's copy holds only in-frame clones and misses some; the assay was immunoSEQ multiplex PCR. The sample gives about 21,000 clones, 88% of which show up once; roughly 3.4% is in the top ten. Turning to this clone: Its antigen is undetermined.

Regarding the study as a whole: ART adherence, viral resistance and therapy changes went undocumented.

This CDR3 is built from 14 residues. V was trimmed by 2 bases and J by 0 bases, leaving 8 bases between them. Germline V CDR1 and CDR2: WSHSY, SAAADI. The gene calls are TRBV10-2 and TRBJ2-7; a weak D match, TRBD1 (5 bases). The input for sequencing was unsorted PBMCs, taken 2.3 years after starting antiretroviral therapy. This TCR was sampled from a man between 60 and 70 years old with HIV. Here the CDR3 DNA reads TGCGCCAGCAGTGAGCAGGGCCCCTCCTACGAGCAGTACTTC. It translates to CASSEQGPSYEQYF.